The 17 T cell receptor beta chains given below trace back to one sample, sequenced in a study of T-cell reconstitution after alpha-beta-depleted transplantation in children. Unique molecular identifiers featured in how the TCRbeta library was prepared. TCRdb called the PCR reads again in MiXCR, with one record for every CDR3 protein. Here the sample spans about 490,000 distinct CDR3 sequences, about 10% being singletons. Sequencing was performed on PBMCs, taken before TCRalphabeta/CD19-depleted stem cell transplant. These receptors originate from a child under 10 years old with inherited bone marrow failure, due to receive a stem cell transplant.

On this clonotype itself: This may arise from a read error, as a much more abundant clone is one base away. This rearrangement joins TRBV29-1 to TRBJ1-1, with D perhaps matching TRBD1 (5 bases). The germline CDR1 and CDR2 sequences are SQVTM and ANQGSEA. Trimming stripped 7 bases from V and 6 bases from J, with 15 bases between. The CDR3 is 12 amino acids. This CDR3 reads CSATPGSAEAFF. CDR3 DNA sequence: TGCAGCGCCACCCCAGGGTCCGCTGAAGCTTTCTTT.

This clonotype was counted between two and nine times. This sequence joins TRBV7-2 and TRBJ2-7; D may correspond to TRBD1 or TRBD2 (7 bases each). From germline, CDR1 is SGHTA and CDR2 FQGNSA. The germline V and J ends were trimmed by 4 bases and 2 bases, with 15 bases remaining between them. The CDR3 is 15 amino acids. In DNA, the CDR3 is TGTGCCAGCAGCTCCCGAGCGGGACAGACCTACGAGCAGTACTTC. Its protein is CASSSRAGQTYEQYF.

The chain links TRBV20-1 to TRBJ1-1; possible D gene TRBD1, 5 bases. The CDR3 sequence is 13 residues long. The germline V gene encodes CDR1 DFQATT and CDR2 SNEGSKA (reference sequence). Trimming stripped 6 bases from V and 1 base from J, with 12 bases between. The CDR3 spells CSATGTENTEAFF. CDR3 nucleotides: TGCAGTGCGACCGGGACGGAGAACACTGAAGCTTTCTTT.

At least ten counts were recorded for this clonotype. V gene TRBV6-1 combines with J gene TRBJ1-5, with D perhaps matching TRBD1 (6 bases). V dropped 7 bases and J dropped 7 bases, with 17 bases sitting between them. Germline V gives CDR1 MNHNS, CDR2 SASEGT. The CDR3 is 14 amino acids. DNA for the CDR3: TGTGCCAGCACTCCCGGGGGGCAAGGGCAGCCCCAGCATTTT. Protein product: CASTPGGQGQPQHF.

The V call is TRBV7-2, the J call TRBJ2-3, with 11 positions matching TRBD1. V dropped 6 bases and J dropped 6; count of bases not matched to a gene: 8. CDR1 is SGHTA and CDR2 is FQGNSA in the germline V gene. The CDR3 has 15 residues. The CDR3 DNA reads as TGTGCCAGCAGGACGGGACAGGGGGTGATGGATACGCAGTATTTT. It yields the protein CASRTGQGVMDTQYF.

This clonotype was recorded many times. V is TRBV9 and J is TRBJ2-7, with a weak D call TRBD1 (6 bases). Trimming removed 4 bases from V and 3 bases from J, with 14 bases in between. The CDR3 length is 14 residues. Germline-derived CDR1 and CDR2 are SGDLS and YYNGEE. CDR3 protein: CASSPLGTHYEQYF. CDR3 coding DNA: TGTGCCAGCAGCCCCCTCGGGACACACTACGAGCAGTACTTC.

As concerns this clonotype: The junction does not match germline at one end; this may be a read error. J is TRBJ2-7 and V is TRBV27; TRBD1 matches 8 bases. CDR3 size: 14 residues. Germline CDR1 MNHEY, CDR2 SMNVEV (reference sequence). The CDR3 nucleotides read TGTGCCAGCGGACACAGGGGGAGCTCCTACGCGCAGTACTTC. Residues: CASGHRGSSYAQYF.

Only a few counts were recorded for this clonotype. The rearrangement joins TRBV28 to TRBJ1-1, with TRBD1 as a possible D gene (5 bases). Germline V gene lookup returns CDR1 MDHEN and CDR2 SYDVKM. Trimming took 2 bases from V and 10 from J, leaving 20 bases between them. The CDR3 is made up of 15 amino acids. Here the CDR3 reads CASSLISISGPAAFF. The CDR3 DNA sequence: TGTGCCAGCAGTTTAATTTCAATTTCGGGGCCAGCAGCTTTCTTT.

This clonotype was seen repeatedly, ten times or more. This rearrangement joins TRBV20-1 to TRBJ2-2; 7 nucleotides agree with TRBD2. V was clipped by 5 bases and J by 6 bases; unmatched bases: 6. The CDR3 length is 13 residues. CDR1 and CDR2 (germline): DFQATT, SNEGSKA (reference sequence). CDR3 nucleotides: TGCAGTGCTCTGGGGCTAGCGGCCGGGGAGCTGTTTTTT. Its protein is CSALGLAAGELFF.

This clonotype has ten or more counts. This rearrangement joins TRBV4-3 to TRBJ1-1, with 9 bases fitting TRBD1. The CDR3 spans 15 residues. The V segment lost 0 bases and the J segment 6 bases; nucleotides outside the gene matches: 5. CDR1 LGHNA and CDR2 YSLEER come from the germline V gene. In DNA form, the CDR3 reads TGCGCCAGCAGCCAAGATAAGACAGGGGGGTCTGAAGCTTTCTTT. Amino acids: CASSQDKTGGSEAFF.

This clonotype was seen at least ten times. V and J are TRBV7-2 and TRBJ1-4, with TRBD1 as a possible D gene (5 bases). There are 16 residues in the CDR3. Germline V gene lookup returns CDR1 SGHTA and CDR2 FQGNSA. The V and J ends lost 5 bases and 5 bases respectively, with 18 bases between them. CDR3 amino acids: CASSRGTGVGNEKLFF. The CDR3 nucleotides read TGTGCCAGCAGCCGTGGGACGGGTGTGGGGAATGAAAAACTGTTTTTT.

This clonotype was recorded many times. The V gene is TRBV10-2, the J gene TRBJ2-5; D may be TRBD2 (5 bases). V was cut by 8 bases and J by 5 bases, with 18 bases left in between. Germline V lookup: CDR1 WSHSY, CDR2 SAAADI. This CDR3 is 14 amino acids long. CDR3 residues: CASVPWERAETQYF. As DNA, the CDR3 is TGCGCCAGCGTACCATGGGAGAGAGCTGAGACCCAGTACTTC.

This clonotype was seen repeatedly, ten times or more. In DNA, the CDR3 is TGTGCCAGCAGCCCGGGACAGGGGGACGAGCAGTACTTC. Amino acid sequence: CASSPGQGDEQYF. The V and J genes are TRBV5-6 and TRBJ2-7, with 11 bases identical to TRBD1. Trimming removed 4 bases from V and 5 bases from J; junction bases left unmatched: 2. This CDR3 spans 13 amino acids. CDR1 is SGHDT, CDR2 YYEEEE, per germline.

This clonotype was recorded at least ten times. V usage is TRBV2 and J usage is TRBJ1-1; D gene ambiguous. There are 13 residues in the CDR3. Trimming pared 6 bases from V and 2 bases from J, leaving 10 bases between. Germline-derived CDR1 and CDR2 are SNHLY and FYNNEI. CDR3 bases: TGTGCCAGCAGGGCACAGCATAACACTGAAGCTTTCTTT. Encoded protein: CASRAQHNTEAFF.

V is TRBV7-9 and J is TRBJ1-1; 9 bases are shared with TRBD1. Looked up from germline, CDR1 is SEHNR and CDR2 is FQNEAQ (reference sequence). V lost 1 base, J lost 4 bases, and 4 bases stayed unmatched. CDR3 length: 15 amino acids. The CDR3 region is CASSLDRGRGTEAFF. The CDR3 region has the DNA TGTGCCAGCAGCTTAGACAGGGGGCGGGGCACTGAAGCTTTCTTT.

This clonotype has ten or more counts. The genes are TRBV5-1 and TRBJ1-4, with TRBD1 identical over 7 bases. Germline CDR1 SGHRS, CDR2 YFSETQ. This CDR3 has 15 amino acids. V lost 2 bases to trimming and J lost 12 bases; unmatched junction nucleotides: 13. In DNA form, the CDR3 reads TGCGCCAGCAGCTTAAAAACAGGGGAACTGGGGGAACTGTTTTTT. Its translation is CASSLKTGELGELFF.

This clonotype was counted a few times. The chain is built from TRBV6-5 and TRBJ2-7; 7 nucleotides agree with TRBD1. Trimming took 2 bases from V and 7 from J; bases not matched to a gene: 11. This CDR3 contains 15 residues. Germline V gene data show CDR1 as MNHEY and CDR2 as SVGAGI. In nucleotides, the CDR3 is TGTGCCAGCAGTTACGTAGAGGGGGCAGCAAGGGAGCAGTACTTC. It codes for CASSYVEGAAREQYF.